This T cell receptor (beta chain) was captured in a study of control samples from healthy donors and cancer patients. Method: immunoSEQ multiplex PCR; TCRdb's copy keeps in-frame clones and lacks some. The profile shows around 59,000 clones, roughly 90% of them singletons. Germline V gene data show CDR1 as LNHDA and CDR2 as SQIVND (reference sequence). Deletions cut 10 bases from V and 1 base from J, with 4 bases between. CDR3 size: 10 residues. This chain uses TRBV19 with TRBJ2-5; no definite D call. Source material: PBMCs. This sequence was found in a man aged 40-49 years with colorectal cancer. The CDR3 DNA is TGTGCCATCGGCCAAGAGACCCAGTACTTC. The encoded protein is CAIGQETQYF. The full variable domain, with the rest looked up from reference TRBV19 and TRBJ2-5, is DGGITQSPKYLFRKEGQNVTLSCEQNLNHDAMYWYRQDPGQGLRLIYYSQIVNDFQKGDIAEGYSVSREKKESFPLTVTSAQKNPTAFYLCAIGQETQYFGPGTRLLVL.